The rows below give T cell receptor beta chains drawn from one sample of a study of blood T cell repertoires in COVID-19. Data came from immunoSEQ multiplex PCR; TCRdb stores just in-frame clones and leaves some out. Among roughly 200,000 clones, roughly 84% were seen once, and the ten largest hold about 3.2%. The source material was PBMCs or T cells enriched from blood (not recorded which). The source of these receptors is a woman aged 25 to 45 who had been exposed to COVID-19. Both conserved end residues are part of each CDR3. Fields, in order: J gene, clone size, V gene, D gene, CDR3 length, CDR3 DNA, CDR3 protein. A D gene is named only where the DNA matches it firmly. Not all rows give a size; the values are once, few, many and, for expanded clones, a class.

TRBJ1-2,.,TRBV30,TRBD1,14,TGTGCCTGGATGGACAGGGGGCTAGTCTATGGCTACACCTTC,CAWMDRGLVYGYTF
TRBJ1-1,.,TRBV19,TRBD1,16,TGTGCCAGTAGTATCCCGGACAGGGCCTTCAGCGCTGAAGCTTTCTTT,CASSIPDRAFSAEAFF
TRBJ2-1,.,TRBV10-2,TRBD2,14,TGCGCCAGCGGACTAGCGGGGCCGGGGGATGAGCAGTTCTTC,CASGLAGPGDEQFF
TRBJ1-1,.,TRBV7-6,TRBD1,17,TGTGCCAGCAGCTTAGAAACAGGGGGGGGCCTGAACACTGAAGCTTTCTTT,CASSLETGGGLNTEAFF
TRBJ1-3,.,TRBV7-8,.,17,TGTGCCAGCAGCCTGAGGGTACAACCAGTCTCTGGAAACACCATATATTTT,CASSLRVQPVSGNTIYF
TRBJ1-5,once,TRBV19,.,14,TGTGCCAGTAGCAGGGGATACGATAATCAGCCCCAGCATTTT,CASSRGYDNQPQHF
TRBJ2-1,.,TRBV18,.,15,TGTGCCAGCTCACCTAGGACGGGAGAGAACAATGAGCAGTTCTTC,CASSPRTGENNEQFF
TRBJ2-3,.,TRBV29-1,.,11,TGCAGCGTTGGAAAGGGGGATACGCAGTATTTT,CSVGKGDTQYF
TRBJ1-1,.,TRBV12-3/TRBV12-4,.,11,TGTGCCAGCAGTTTCCTCACTGAAGCTTTCTTT,CASSFLTEAFF
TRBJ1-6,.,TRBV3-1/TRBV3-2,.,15,TGTGCCAGCAGCCAATACACAGCTCTTAATTCACCCCTCCACTTT,CASSQYTALNSPLHF
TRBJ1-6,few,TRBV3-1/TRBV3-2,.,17,TGTGCCAGCAGCCAAAATGTACGGACTCCCAATTTTTCACCCCTCCACTTT,CASSQNVRTPNFSPLHF
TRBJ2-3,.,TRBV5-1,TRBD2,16,TGCGCCAGCAGCCCTAGCGGGGGGTCCAGCACAGATACGCAGTATTTT,CASSPSGGSSTDTQYF
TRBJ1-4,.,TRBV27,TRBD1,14,TGTGCCAGCAGGAGACAGGGAGAAGGGGAAAAACTGTTTTTT,CASRRQGEGEKLFF
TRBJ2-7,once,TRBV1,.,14,TGCACCAGCAGCCAAGATGGGACAGGATCTTCCTCTGGCTTC,CTSSQDGTGSSSGF